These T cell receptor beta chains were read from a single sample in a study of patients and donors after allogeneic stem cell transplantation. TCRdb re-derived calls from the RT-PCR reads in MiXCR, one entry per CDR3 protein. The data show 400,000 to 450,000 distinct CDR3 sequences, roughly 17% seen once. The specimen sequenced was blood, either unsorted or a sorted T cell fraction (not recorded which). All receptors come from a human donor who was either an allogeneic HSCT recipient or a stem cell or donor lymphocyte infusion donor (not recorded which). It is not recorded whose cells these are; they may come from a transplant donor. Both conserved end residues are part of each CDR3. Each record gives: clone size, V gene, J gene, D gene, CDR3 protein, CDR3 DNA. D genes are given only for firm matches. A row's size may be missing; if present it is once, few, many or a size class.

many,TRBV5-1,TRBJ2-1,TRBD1,CASSSQGAGYNEQFF,TGCGCCAGCAGCTCACAGGGGGCGGGATACAATGAGCAGTTCTTC
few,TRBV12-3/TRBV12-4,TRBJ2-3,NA,CASSFALSADTQYF,TGTGCCAGCAGTTTTGCCCTTAGCGCAGATACGCAGTATTTT
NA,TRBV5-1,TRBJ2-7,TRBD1,CASSLGDRVREQYF,TGCGCCAGCAGCTTGGGAGACAGGGTGAGGGAGCAGTACTTC
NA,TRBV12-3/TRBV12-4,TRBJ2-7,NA,CASSLYLGEQYF,TGTGCCAGCAGTTTGTATTTAGGCGAGCAGTACTTC
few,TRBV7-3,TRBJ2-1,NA,CASSLSGGATEQFF,TGTGCCAGCAGCTTAAGTGGGGGGGCCACTGAGCAGTTCTTC
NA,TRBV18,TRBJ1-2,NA,CASSNVKPNNYGYTF,TGTGCCAGCTCAAATGTAAAGCCCAACAACTATGGCTACACCTTC
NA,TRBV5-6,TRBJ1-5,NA,CASSLGGGRRQPQHF,TGTGCCAGCAGCTTGGGGGGGGGTCGGCGTCAGCCCCAGCATTTT
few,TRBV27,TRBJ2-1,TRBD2,CASSYWLAGGDNEQFF,TGTGCCAGCAGTTATTGGCTAGCGGGAGGCGACAATGAGCAGTTCTTC
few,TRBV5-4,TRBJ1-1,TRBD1,CASSLIRQGRTEAFF,TGTGCCAGCAGTCTTATCCGACAGGGGAGAACTGAAGCTTTCTTT
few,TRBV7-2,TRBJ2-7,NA,CASSPFIGGSYEQYF,TGTGCCAGCAGCCCCTTTATCGGGGGAAGCTACGAGCAGTACTTC
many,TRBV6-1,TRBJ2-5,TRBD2,CASSSRPGLEETQYF,TGTGCCAGCAGTAGCCGACCGGGACTAGAAGAGACCCAGTACTTC
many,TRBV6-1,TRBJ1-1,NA,CASRRTGLSTEAFF,TGTGCCAGCAGGCGGACGGGGTTGAGCACTGAAGCTTTCTTT
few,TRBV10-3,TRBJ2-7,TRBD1,CAISESVLGQRTYEQYF,TGTGCCATCAGTGAGTCCGTTTTGGGACAGAGAACCTACGAGCAGTACTTC
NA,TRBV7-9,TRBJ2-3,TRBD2,CASSFPGGDTDTQYF,TGTGCCAGCAGCTTCCCCGGGGGGGACACAGATACGCAGTATTTT
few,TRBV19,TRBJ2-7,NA,CASSIGSSYEQYF,TGTGCCAGTAGTATTGGCAGCTCCTACGAGCAGTACTTC
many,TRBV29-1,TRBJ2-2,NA,CSAQTGVSAGELFF,TGCAGCGCCCAAACGGGAGTTTCCGCCGGGGAGCTGTTTTTT
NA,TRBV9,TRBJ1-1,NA,CASSVVVNTEAFF,TGTGCCAGCAGCGTAGTGGTTAACACTGAAGCTTTCTTT
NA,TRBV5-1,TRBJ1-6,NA,CASSLRPGKDNSPLHF,TGCGCCAGCAGCTTGAGGCCAGGGAAGGATAATTCACCCCTCCACTTT
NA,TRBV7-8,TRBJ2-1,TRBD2,CASSFARLARSYNEQFF,TGTGCCAGCAGCTTCGCCCGACTAGCCCGCTCCTACAATGAGCAGTTCTTC
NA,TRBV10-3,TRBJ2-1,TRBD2,CATSSGRAYEQFF,TGTGCCACCTCTAGCGGGAGGGCGTATGAGCAGTTCTTC
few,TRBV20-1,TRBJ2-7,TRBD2,CSAKGLAGPYEQYF,TGCAGTGCTAAGGGACTAGCGGGACCCTACGAGCAGTACTTC
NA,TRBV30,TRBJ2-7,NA,CAWSVGKGLGEQYF,TGTGCCTGGAGTGTAGGGAAGGGACTCGGAGAGCAGTACTTC
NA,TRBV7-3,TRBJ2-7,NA,CASSLGLPRAEQYF,TGTGCCAGCAGCTTAGGACTTCCGAGGGCCGAGCAGTACTTC
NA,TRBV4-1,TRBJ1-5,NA,CASSQAIGPGQPQHF,TGCGCCAGCAGCCAAGCAATCGGGCCAGGACAGCCCCAGCATTTT
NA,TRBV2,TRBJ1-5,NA,CASSEQSYDQPQHF,TGTGCCAGCAGTGAACAGAGTTATGATCAGCCCCAGCATTTT
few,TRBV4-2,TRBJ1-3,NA,CASSQDSSGSRSGNTIYF,TGTGCCAGCAGCCAAGATAGTTCCGGTAGTCGCTCTGGAAACACCATATATTTT
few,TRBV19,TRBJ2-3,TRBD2,CASSRGLASGNTDTQYF,TGTGCCAGTAGTAGGGGACTAGCGTCTGGAAACACAGATACGCAGTATTTT
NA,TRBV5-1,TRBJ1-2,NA,CASSPGAERRGYTF,TGCGCCAGCAGCCCTGGGGCGGAGCGGCGCGGCTACACCTTC
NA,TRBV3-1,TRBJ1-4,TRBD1,CASSRTGRRPNVKLFF,TGTGCCAGCAGCCGGACAGGGCGGAGGCCCAATGTAAAACTGTTTTTT
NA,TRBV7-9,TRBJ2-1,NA,CASSLGGYYNEQFF,TGTGCCAGCAGCTTAGGAGGGTACTACAATGAGCAGTTCTTC
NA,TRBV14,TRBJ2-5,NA,CASSQDRAGRETQYF,TGTGCCAGCAGCCAAGATAGGGCGGGGCGAGAGACCCAGTACTTC
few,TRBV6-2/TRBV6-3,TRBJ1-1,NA,CASIARGRNTEAFF,TGTGCCAGCATCGCACGCGGCAGGAACACTGAAGCTTTCTTT
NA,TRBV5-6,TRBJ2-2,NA,CASSTAGSPRGELFF,TGTGCCAGCAGCACCGCAGGGTCCCCCCGCGGGGAGCTGTTTTTT
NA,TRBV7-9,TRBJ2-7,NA,CASSFGSAAEQYF,TGTGCCAGCAGCTTCGGATCGGCGGCCGAGCAGTACTTC
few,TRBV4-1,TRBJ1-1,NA,CASSQVGRTNTEAFF,TGCGCCAGCAGCCAAGTAGGCAGGACGAACACTGAAGCTTTCTTT
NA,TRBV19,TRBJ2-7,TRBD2,CASSMTAGGPYEQYF,TGTGCCAGTAGTATGACGGCGGGAGGGCCCTACGAGCAGTACTTC
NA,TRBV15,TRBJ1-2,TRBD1,CATSIRQGGGYTF,TGTGCCACCAGCATCCGACAGGGGGGCGGCTACACCTTC
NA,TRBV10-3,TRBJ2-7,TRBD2,CAITEREQSYEQYF,TGTGCCATCACCGAGCGGGAGCAGTCCTACGAGCAGTACTTC
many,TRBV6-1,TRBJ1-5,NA,CASSPWPQHF,TGTGCCAGCAGCCCCTGGCCCCAGCATTTT
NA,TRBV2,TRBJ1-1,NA,CASSEALEAFF,TGTGCCAGCAGTGAAGCTCTTGAAGCTTTCTTT
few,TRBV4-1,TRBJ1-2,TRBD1,CASSDRAGANYGYTF,TGCGCCAGCAGCGACAGGGCGGGAGCTAACTATGGCTACACCTTC
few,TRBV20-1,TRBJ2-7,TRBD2,CSAIGTSLREQYF,TGCAGTGCTATAGGGACTAGCCTCCGCGAGCAGTACTTC
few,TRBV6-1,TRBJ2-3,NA,CASSTGRGGTDTQYF,TGTGCCAGCAGCACCGGCAGGGGCGGCACAGATACGCAGTATTTT
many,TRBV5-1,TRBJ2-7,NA,CASSSRSPTYEQYF,TGCGCCAGCAGCTCAAGGTCGCCGACCTACGAGCAGTACTTC
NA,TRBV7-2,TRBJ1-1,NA,CASSITRREAFF,TGTGCCAGCAGCATAACCAGGAGAGAAGCTTTCTTT
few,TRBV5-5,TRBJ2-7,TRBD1,CASSSSGQGTTGDF,TGTGCCAGCAGCTCCTCGGGACAGGGTACTACAGGGGACTTC
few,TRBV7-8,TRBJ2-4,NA,CASSLVLGAKLAKNIQYF,TGTGCCAGCAGCTTAGTTTTAGGGGCAAAACTAGCCAAAAACATTCAGTACTTC
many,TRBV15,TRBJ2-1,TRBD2,CATSRGGTSGNEQFF,TGTGCCACCAGCAGAGGAGGTACTAGCGGGAATGAGCAGTTCTTC
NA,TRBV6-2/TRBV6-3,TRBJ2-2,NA,CASSGGRGGAPGELFF,TGTGCCAGCAGCGGGGGAAGAGGAGGGGCGCCCGGGGAGCTGTTTTTT
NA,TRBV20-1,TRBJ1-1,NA,CSARVPAMNTEAFF,TGCAGTGCTAGAGTTCCGGCCATGAACACTGAAGCTTTCTTT
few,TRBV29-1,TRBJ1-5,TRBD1,CSAGGSSNQPQHF,TGCAGCGCAGGGGGTTCTAGCAATCAGCCCCAGCATTTT
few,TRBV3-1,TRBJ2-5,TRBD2,CASSQDKRRASGHQETQYF,TGTGCCAGCAGCCAAGATAAGCGTCGGGCTAGCGGACACCAAGAGACCCAGTACTTC
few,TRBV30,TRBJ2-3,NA,CAWRGGLATQYF,TGTGCCTGGAGAGGGGGTCTCGCTACGCAGTATTTT